This T cell receptor (beta chain) emerged from a study of a mutant IDH1 vaccine in newly diagnosed glioma. Overall study context: Patients underwent eight vaccinations, which took place in weeks 1, 3, 5, 7, 11, 15, 19 and 23. Previous care, which was radiotherapy, temozolomide, or both, most often involved both.

Turning to this clone: Its antigen is unknown.

The time point is: week 11, during vaccination. Vaccine doses each comprised 300 ug of mutant IDH1 20-mer peptide, with topical imiquimod. The CDR3 is 14 amino acids. Trimming took off 3 bases at V and 8 bases at J, with 14 bases between the two ends. Germline loops: CDR1 MGHRA, CDR2 YSYEKL. Data came from immunoSEQ multiplex PCR; TCRdb stores just in-frame clones and leaves some out. The repertoire holds 95,000 to 120,000 clones, with roughly 88% as singletons. The chain uses TRBV4-1 and TRBJ2-1; D may be TRBD1 or TRBD2 (7 bases each). The receptor comes from a woman between 50 and 59 years old with glioma. The sample in question was PBMCs, obtained from a glioma patient whose treatment included an IDH1 peptide vaccine. CDR3 nucleotides: TGCGCCAGCAGCCAGAGGGAGGGGGCTGATGAGCAGTTCTTC. Translation gives CASSQREGADEQFF.